This TCR beta chain was profiled in a study of identical twins. TCRdb reanalysed the 5' RACE reads using MiXCR and keeps one entry per CDR3 protein. In the table there are about 340,000 distinct CDR3 sequences, 10% to 15% of which are singletons. This clonotype came up a few times. These data were also reused for a study on yellow fever vaccine responses in identical twins.

The clonotype originates from a woman under 30 in good health. Sequences were obtained from CD8+ T cells sorted from blood.

CDR3 coding DNA: TGTGCCAGAACTTACGACTACGAGCAGTACGTC. Protein sequence: CARTYDYEQYV. The V gene is TRBV6-4, the J gene TRBJ2-7; D not resolved. Germline assignment: CDR1 MRHNA and CDR2 SNTAGT. CDR3 length: 11 residues. Trimming pared 9 bases from V and 3 bases from J, leaving 9 bases between.